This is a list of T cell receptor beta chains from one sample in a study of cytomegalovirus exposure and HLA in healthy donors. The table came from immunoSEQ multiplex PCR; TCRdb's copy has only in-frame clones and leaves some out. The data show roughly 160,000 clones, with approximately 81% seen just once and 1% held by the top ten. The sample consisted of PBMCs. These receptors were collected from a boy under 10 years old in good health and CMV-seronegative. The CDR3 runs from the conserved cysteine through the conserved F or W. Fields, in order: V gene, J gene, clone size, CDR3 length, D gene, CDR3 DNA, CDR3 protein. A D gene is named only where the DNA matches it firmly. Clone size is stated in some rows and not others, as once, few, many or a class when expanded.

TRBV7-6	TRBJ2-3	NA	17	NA	TGTGCCAGCAGCCGAGTCACGGTAGCAGATCTCACAGATACGCAGTATTTT	CASSRVTVADLTDTQYF
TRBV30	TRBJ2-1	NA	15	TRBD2	TGTGCCTGGGCCAAGGGACTAGCGGGAGTGGGTGAGCAGTTCTTC	CAWAKGLAGVGEQFF
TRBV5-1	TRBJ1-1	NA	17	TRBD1	TGCGCCAGCAGCTTGGCGCCCGGGACAGGAGATAGCACTGAAGCTTTCTTT	CASSLAPGTGDSTEAFF
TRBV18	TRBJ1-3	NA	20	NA	TGTGCCAGCTCACCGACGACAGGAGAGAGCAAAGGGGTTTCTGGAAACACCATATATTTT	CASSPTTGESKGVSGNTIYF
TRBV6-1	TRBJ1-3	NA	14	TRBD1	TGTGCCAGCGCGAGACAGGGTAGAGGAAACACCATATATTTT	CASARQGRGNTIYF
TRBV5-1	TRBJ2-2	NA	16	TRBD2	TGCGCCAGCAGCTTGGGACTAGCGGGAGTCACCGGGGAGCTGTTTTTT	CASSLGLAGVTGELFF
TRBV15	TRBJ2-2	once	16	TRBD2	TGTGCCACCAGCTCCCCCCGGGGGGACTTCCCCGGGGAGCTGTTTTTT	CATSSPRGDFPGELFF
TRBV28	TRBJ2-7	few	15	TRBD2	TGTGCCAGCAGGGGGGGACTAGCGGACCACTACGAGCAGTACTTC	CASRGGLADHYEQYF
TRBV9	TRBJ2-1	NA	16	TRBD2	TGTGCCAGCAACACCCCCGGGCGGGAGAGCTGGAGTGAGCAGTTCTTC	CASNTPGRESWSEQFF
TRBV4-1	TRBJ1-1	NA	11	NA	TGCGCCACGGTGGGGCGAACTGAAGCTTTCTTT	CATVGRTEAFF
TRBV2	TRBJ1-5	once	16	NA	TGTGCCAGCAAGGTTCGGGGGGCCGAGAGCAATCAGCCCCAGCATTTT	CASKVRGAESNQPQHF
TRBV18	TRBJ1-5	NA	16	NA	TGTGCCAGCTCAACAAGCGGGGTTTTGAGCAATCAGCCCCAGCATTTT	CASSTSGVLSNQPQHF
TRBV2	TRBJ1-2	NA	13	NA	TGTGCCAGCAGTGATCGGTCGAACTATGGCTACACCTTC	CASSDRSNYGYTF
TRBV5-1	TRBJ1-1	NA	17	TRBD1	TGCGCCAGCAGCTTGTTGGGACAGCGAAGTCATAACACTGAAGCTTTCTTT	CASSLLGQRSHNTEAFF
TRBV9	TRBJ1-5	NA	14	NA	TGTGCCAGCAGCGCGGGAGGGGGGTTTCAGCCCCAGCATTTT	CASSAGGGFQPQHF
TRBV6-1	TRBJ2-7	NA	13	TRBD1	TGTGCCAGCAGTCCGACAGGGACCTACGAGCAGTACTTC	CASSPTGTYEQYF
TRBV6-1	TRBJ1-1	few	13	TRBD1	TGTGCCAGCAGTCGACAGGGGGCCACTGAAGCTTTCTTT	CASSRQGATEAFF
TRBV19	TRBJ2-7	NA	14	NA	TGTGCCAGTAGTTTAGGGTTTAACACCTACGAGCAGTACTTC	CASSLGFNTYEQYF
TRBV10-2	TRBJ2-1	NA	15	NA	TGCGCCAGCAGTGAGCGGGTCGATTTACTGGATGAGCAGTTCTTC	CASSERVDLLDEQFF
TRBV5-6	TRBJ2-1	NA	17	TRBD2	TGTGCCAGCAGCTTGGCCCGAGCGGGATCAGCCTACAATGAGCAGTTCTTC	CASSLARAGSAYNEQFF
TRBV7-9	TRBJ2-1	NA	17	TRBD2	TGTGCCAGCAGCCACCGGAGCGGGACTAGCGGGGAGAATGAGCAGTTCTTC	CASSHRSGTSGENEQFF
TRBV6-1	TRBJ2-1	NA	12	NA	TGTGCCAGCAACCTGGGGACATCGGTAGAGGTCTTC	CASNLGTSVEVF
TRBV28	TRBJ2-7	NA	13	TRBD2	TGTGCCAGCAGTTTAACTAGCGGGTACGAGCAGTACTTC	CASSLTSGYEQYF
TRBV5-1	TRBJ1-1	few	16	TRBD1	TGCGCCAGCAGCTTGGTGCCAGGGGGAGGTGGGACTGAAGCTTTCTTT	CASSLVPGGGGTEAFF
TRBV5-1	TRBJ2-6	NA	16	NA	TGCGCCAGCAGCGTCCCACAGAGCTCTGGGGCCAACGTCCTGACTTTC	CASSVPQSSGANVLTF